This TCR beta chain was found in a study of T cell repertoires in cytomegalovirus infection. Study overall: Through public TCR beta signatures, both CMV infection and matching HLA type were indicated. Study-level results: HLA-C-restricted TCR beta clonotypes specific for CMV led the ex vivo response. Carriage of CMV together with the relevant HLA was identifiable through cumulative public TCR beta family frequency.

TCRdb analysed the reads with MiXCR anew, one entry per CDR3 protein. The table lists under 300,000 distinct CDR3 sequences, about 12% of them singletons. Germline V gene lookup returns CDR1 LNHDA and CDR2 SQIVND (reference sequence). CDR3 length equals 14 residues. Trimming shortened V by 5 bases and J by 2 bases, and 12 bases separated the two germline ends. This clonotype was seen repeatedly, ten times or more. Its cognate antigen is unknown. The TCR was taken from a human donor in good health (CMV status not recorded). Some clones in this sample may be carry-over from other donors' samples. The chain recombines TRBV19 with TRBJ1-1; D call uncertain. Specimen: PBMCs. The CDR3 DNA reads as TGTGCCAGTAGTCCTGGGTGGGGAAACACTGAAGCTTTCTTT. This translates into CASSPGWGNTEAFF.